This TCR beta chain emerged from a study of immune heterogeneity within non-small cell lung tumors. Turning to the study itself: There was 1 tumor not otherwise specified, along with more than 9 non-squamous carcinomas and a few squamous cell carcinomas.

Germline V lookup: CDR1 KGHSH, CDR2 LQKENI. V lost 3 bases, J lost 1 base, and 3 bases stayed unmatched. CDR3 length: 15 residues. At 550 to 600 ng per sample, bulk tumor genomic DNA provided the template. Widely spaced biopsies, several per primary tumor, were obtained at surgery. Undergoing curative surgery were patients whose non-small cell lung cancer was untreated and newly diagnosed. Samples were obtained from newly diagnosed non-small cell lung cancer patients who were having surgery with curative intent. Multiplex PCR employing 32 V and 13 J primers generated amplicons of the TCR beta CDR3. TCRdb re-derived calls from the multiplex PCR reads in MiXCR, one entry per CDR3 protein. The data show 4,000 to 4,500 distinct CDR3 sequences, 24% seen once. This clonotype was counted ten times or more. Its antigen is undetermined. Notes on the study in general: Recurrence of the same dominant CDR3 beta clonotypes was seen across tumor sites within a patient, and site-unique high-frequency clones were present alongside them.

V is TRBV18 and J is TRBJ2-3; TRBD2 matches 8 bases. The source of this sequence is a man in his fifties or sixties with non-small cell lung cancer. Material: lung tumor tissue. The DNA of the CDR3 is TGTGCCAGCTCACCTGCGGGGGGCCGCACAGATACGCAGTATTTT. Translated, it gives CASSPAGGRTDTQYF. Using reference TRBV18 and TRBJ2-3 for the parts outside the CDR3, the full variable domain is NAGVMQNPRHLVRRRGQEARLRCSPMKGHSHVYWYRQLPEEGLKFMVYLQKENIIDESGMPKERFSAEFPKEGPSILRIQQVVRGDSAAYFCASSPAGGRTDTQYFGPGTRLTVL.